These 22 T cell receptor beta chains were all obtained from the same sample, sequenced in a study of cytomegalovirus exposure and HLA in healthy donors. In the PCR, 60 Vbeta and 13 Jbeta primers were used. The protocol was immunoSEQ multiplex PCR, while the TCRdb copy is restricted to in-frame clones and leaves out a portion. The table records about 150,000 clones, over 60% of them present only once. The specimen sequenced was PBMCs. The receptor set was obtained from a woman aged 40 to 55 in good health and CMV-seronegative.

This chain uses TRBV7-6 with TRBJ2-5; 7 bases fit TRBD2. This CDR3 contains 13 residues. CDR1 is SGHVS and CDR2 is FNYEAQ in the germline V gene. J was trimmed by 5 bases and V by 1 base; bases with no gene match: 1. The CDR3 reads CASSLVREETQYF. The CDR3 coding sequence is TGTGCCAGCAGCTTAGTGCGGGAGGAGACCCAGTACTTC. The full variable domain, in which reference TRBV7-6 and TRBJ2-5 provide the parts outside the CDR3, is GAGVSQSPRYKVTKRGQDVALRCDPISGHVSLYWYRQALGQGPEFLTYFNYEAQQDKSGLPNDRFSAERPEGSISTLTIQRTEQRDSAMYRCASSLVREETQYFGPGTRLLVL.

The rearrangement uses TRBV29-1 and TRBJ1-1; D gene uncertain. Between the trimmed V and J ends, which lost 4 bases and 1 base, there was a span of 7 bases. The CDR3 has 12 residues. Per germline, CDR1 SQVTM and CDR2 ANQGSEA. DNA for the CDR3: TGCAGCGTTGGACTGGAGAACACTGAAGCTTTCTTT. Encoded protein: CSVGLENTEAFF. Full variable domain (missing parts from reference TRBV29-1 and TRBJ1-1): SAVISQKPSRDICQRGTSLTIQCQVDSQVTMMFWYRQQPGQSLTLIATANQGSEATYESGFVIDKFPISRPNLTFSTLTVSNMSPEDSSIYLCSVGLENTEAFFGQGTRLTVV.

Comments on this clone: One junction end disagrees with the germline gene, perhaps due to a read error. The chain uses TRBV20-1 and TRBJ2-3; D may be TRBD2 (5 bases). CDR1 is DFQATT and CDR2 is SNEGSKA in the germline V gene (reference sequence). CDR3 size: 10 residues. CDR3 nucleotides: TGCAGTGCAAGAGGAGGTACGCAGTATTTT. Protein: CSARGGTQYF.

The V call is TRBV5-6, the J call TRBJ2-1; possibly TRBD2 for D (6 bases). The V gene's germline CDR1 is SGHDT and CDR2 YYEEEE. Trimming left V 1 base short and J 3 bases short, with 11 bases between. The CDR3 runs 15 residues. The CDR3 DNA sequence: TGTGCCAGCAGCTTGCCAAGGGGACTCTACAATGAGCAGTTCTTC. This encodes CASSLPRGLYNEQFF.

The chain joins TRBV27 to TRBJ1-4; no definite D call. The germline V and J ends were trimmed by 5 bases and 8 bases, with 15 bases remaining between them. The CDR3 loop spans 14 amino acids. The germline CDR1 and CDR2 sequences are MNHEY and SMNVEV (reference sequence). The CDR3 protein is CASSSPGGGEKLFF. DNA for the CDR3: TGTGCCAGCAGTAGCCCGGGAGGAGGAGAAAAACTGTTTTTT.

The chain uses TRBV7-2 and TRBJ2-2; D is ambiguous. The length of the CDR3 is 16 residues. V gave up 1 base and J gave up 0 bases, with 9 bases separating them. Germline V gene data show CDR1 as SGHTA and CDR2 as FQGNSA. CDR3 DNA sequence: TGTGCCAGCAGCTTAGGGTTAGCCTCGAACACCGGGGAGCTGTTTTTT. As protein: CASSLGLASNTGELFF.

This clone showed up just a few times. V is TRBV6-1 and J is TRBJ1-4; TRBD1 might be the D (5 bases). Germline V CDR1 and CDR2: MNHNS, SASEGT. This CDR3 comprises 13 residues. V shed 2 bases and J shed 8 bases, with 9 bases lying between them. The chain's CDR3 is CASSERAGEKLFF. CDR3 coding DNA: TGTGCCAGCAGTGAAAGGGCAGGGGAAAAACTGTTTTTT.

For the CDR3, the DNA is TGTGCCAGCAGGTCCGGGTCCCCGGGGGATGGCTACACCTTC. It codes for CASRSGSPGDGYTF. V and J are TRBV5-5 and TRBJ1-2; tentatively, D is TRBD1 (5 bases). Germline V CDR1 and CDR2: SGHKS, YYEKEE (reference sequence). Deletions cut 5 bases from V and 6 bases from J, with 17 bases between. This CDR3 contains 14 residues.

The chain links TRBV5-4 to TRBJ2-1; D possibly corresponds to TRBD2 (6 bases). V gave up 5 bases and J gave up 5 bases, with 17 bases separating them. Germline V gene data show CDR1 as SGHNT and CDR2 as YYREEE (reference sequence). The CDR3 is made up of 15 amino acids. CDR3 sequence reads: CASRPGTPINNEQFF. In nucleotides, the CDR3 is TGTGCCAGCAGACCCGGGACTCCAATTAACAATGAGCAGTTCTTC. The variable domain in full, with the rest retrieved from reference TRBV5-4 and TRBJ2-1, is ETGVTQSPTHLIKTRGQQVTLRCSSQSGHNTVSWYQQALGQGPQFIFQYYREEENGRGNFPPRFSGLQFPNYSSELNVNALELDDSALYLCASRPGTPINNEQFFGPGTRLTVL.

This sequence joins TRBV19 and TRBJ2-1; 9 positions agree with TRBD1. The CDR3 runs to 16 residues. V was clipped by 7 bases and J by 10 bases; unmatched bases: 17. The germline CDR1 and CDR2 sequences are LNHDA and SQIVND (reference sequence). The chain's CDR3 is CASTLEGDRVLGEQFF. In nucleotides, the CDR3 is TGTGCCAGTACCCTAGAGGGGGACAGGGTGTTAGGCGAGCAGTTCTTC.

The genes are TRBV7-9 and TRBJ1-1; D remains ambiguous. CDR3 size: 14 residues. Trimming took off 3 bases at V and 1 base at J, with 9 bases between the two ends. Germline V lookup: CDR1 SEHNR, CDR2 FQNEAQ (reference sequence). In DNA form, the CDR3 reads TGTGCCAGCAGCTTTAATCCTTCGAACACTGAAGCTTTCTTT. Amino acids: CASSFNPSNTEAFF. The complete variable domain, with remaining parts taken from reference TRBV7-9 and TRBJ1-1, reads DTGVSQNPRHKITKRGQNVTFRCDPISEHNRLYWYRQTLGQGPEFLTYFQNEAQLEKSRLLSDRFSAERPKGSFSTLEIQRTEQGDSAMYLCASSFNPSNTEAFFGQGTRLTVV.

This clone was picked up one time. CDR3 in amino acids: CASSQTHWDRDTQYF. In nucleotides, the CDR3 is TGCGCCAGCAGCCAAACGCATTGGGACAGGGATACGCAGTATTTT. The rearrangement uses TRBV4-1 and TRBJ2-3; 8 positions agree with TRBD1. Losses at the gene ends were 2 bases for V and 6 bases for J; bases not matched to a gene: 7. Germline CDR1 and CDR2: MGHRA and YSYEKL. The length of the CDR3 is 15 residues.

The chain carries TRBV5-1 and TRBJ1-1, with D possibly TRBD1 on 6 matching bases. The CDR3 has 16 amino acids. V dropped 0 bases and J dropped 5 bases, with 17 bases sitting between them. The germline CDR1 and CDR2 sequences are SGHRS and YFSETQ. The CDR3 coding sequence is TGCGCCAGCAGCTTGGGAAACCTACAGGGTGGAACTGAAGCTTTCTTT. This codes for CASSLGNLQGGTEAFF.

Written as DNA, the CDR3 is TGTGCCAGCAGCTTAATGGGGGGGAACACCGGGGAGCTGTTTTTT. Its translation is CASSLMGGNTGELFF. The chain carries TRBV11-1 and TRBJ2-2; tentatively, D is TRBD2 (6 bases). Looked up from germline, CDR1 is SGHAT and CDR2 is FQDESV (reference sequence). V was trimmed by 2 bases and J by 1 base, leaving 8 bases between them. The CDR3 sequence is 15 residues long.

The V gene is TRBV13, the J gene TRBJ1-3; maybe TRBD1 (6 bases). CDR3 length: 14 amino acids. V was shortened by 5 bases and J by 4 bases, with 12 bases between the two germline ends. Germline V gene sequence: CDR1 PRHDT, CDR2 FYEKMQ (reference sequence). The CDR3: CASSNLQGGNTIYF. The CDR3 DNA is TGTGCCAGCAGCAACCTTCAGGGGGGAAACACCATATATTTT.

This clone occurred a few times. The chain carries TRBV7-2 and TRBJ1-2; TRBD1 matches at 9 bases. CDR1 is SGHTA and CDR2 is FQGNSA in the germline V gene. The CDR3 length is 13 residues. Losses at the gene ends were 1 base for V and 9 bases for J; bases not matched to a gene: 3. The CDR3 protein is CASSLGTGERYTF. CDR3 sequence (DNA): TGTGCCAGCAGCTTAGGGACAGGGGAGCGCTACACCTTC.

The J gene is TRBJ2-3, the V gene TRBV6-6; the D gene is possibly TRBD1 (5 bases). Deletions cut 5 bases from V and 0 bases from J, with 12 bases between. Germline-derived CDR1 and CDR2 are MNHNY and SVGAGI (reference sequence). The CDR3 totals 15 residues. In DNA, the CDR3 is TGTGCCAGCAGTCCCCAGGGTGGGAGCACAGATACGCAGTATTTT. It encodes CASSPQGGSTDTQYF.

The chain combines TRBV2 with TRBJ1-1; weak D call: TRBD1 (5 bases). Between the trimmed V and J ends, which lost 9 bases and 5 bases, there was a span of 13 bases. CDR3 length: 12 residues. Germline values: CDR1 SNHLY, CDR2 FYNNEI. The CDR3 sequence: CARQGLSTEAFF. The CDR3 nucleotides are TGTGCCAGGCAGGGTTTGTCTACTGAAGCTTTCTTT.

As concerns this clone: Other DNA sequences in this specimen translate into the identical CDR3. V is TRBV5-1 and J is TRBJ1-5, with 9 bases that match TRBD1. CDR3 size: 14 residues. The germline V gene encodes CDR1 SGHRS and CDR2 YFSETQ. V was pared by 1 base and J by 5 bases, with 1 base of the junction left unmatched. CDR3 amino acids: CASSLTGGDQPQHF. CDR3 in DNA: TGCGCCAGCAGCTTGACAGGGGGCGATCAGCCCCAGCATTTT. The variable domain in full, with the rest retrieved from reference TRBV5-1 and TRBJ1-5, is KAGVTQTPRYLIKTRGQQVTLSCSPISGHRSVSWYQQTPGQGLQFLFEYFSETQRNKGNFPGRFSGRQFSNSRSEMNVSTLELGDSALYLCASSLTGGDQPQHFGDGTRLSIL.

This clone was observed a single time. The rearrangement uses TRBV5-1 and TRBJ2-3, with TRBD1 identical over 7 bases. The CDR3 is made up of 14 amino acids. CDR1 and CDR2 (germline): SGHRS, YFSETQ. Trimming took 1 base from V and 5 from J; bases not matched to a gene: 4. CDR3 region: CASSLRGQGDTQYF. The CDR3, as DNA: TGCGCCAGCAGCTTGAGGGGGCAAGGAGATACGCAGTATTTT.

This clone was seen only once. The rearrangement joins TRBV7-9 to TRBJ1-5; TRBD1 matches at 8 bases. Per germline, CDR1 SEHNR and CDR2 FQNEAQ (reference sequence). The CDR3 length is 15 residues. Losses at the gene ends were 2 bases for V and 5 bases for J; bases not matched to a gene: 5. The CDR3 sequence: CASSLSTGVDQPQHF. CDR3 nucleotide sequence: TGTGCCAGCAGCTTATCGACAGGGGTGGATCAGCCCCAGCATTTT.

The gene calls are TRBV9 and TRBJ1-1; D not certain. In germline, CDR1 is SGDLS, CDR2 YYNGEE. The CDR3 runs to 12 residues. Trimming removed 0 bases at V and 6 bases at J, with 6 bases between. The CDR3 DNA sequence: TGTGCCAGCAGCGTAGACTTTTCTGAAGCTTTCTTT. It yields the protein CASSVDFSEAFF.